This TCR beta chain was identified during a study of vaccination and CD4 T cells after COVID-19. This clonotype was counted a single time. As yet, its antigen is unknown. Stated treatment: approximately 9-day PBMC culture with coronavirus spike peptide pools or control peptides (ViraFEST assay). Before the COVID-19 pandemic (2011-2018), CD4+ T cells were obtained from the unexposed donor. Before TCRs were sequenced, ViraFEST expanded antigen-specific T cells with peptide pools. V lost 3 bases, J lost 0 bases, and 5 bases lay in between. The germline gives CDR1 LNHDA, CDR2 SQIVND (reference sequence). The CDR3 sequence is 13 residues long. The Oncomine TCR Beta short-read assay sequenced DNA from cultured CD4+ T cells. TCRdb used MiXCR to reprocess the PCR reads, holding one entry per CDR3 protein. The profile shows approximately 7,100 distinct CDR3 sequences, about 41% of them singletons.

This chain links TRBV19 with TRBJ1-2, with no clear D. The sequence derives from a human donor in good health. Sequenced input: CD4+ T cells from blood, cultured in vitro. Here the CDR3 reads CASSMTTNYGYTF. CDR3 coding DNA: TGTGCCAGTAGTATGACAACTAACTATGGCTACACCTTC. Combining the CDR3 with reference TRBV19 and TRBJ1-2 gives the whole variable domain DGGITQSPKYLFRKEGQNVTLSCEQNLNHDAMYWYRQDPGQGLRLIYYSQIVNDFQKGDIAEGYSVSREKKESFPLTVTSAQKNPTAFYLCASSMTTNYGYTFGSGTRLTVV.